The 25 T cell receptor beta chains presented below share a single source sample, sequenced in a study of OX40 agonist ivuxolimab in advanced cancers. The repertoire was sequenced with immunoSEQ multiplex PCR; TCRdb's copy has only in-frame clones and lacks some. Of approximately 21,000 clones listed, over 70% are singletons. Source: CD4+ or CD8+ T cells sorted from blood, taken in a trial of the OX40 agonist ivuxolimab. The receptor set was obtained from an adult with an advanced solid tumor such as melanoma, head and neck, liver or kidney cancer.

The J gene is TRBJ2-1, the V gene TRBV14, with 10 bases fitting TRBD1. This CDR3 contains 15 residues. The J segment lost 6 bases and the V segment lost 4 bases, leaving 6 bases of the junction unmatched. Germline V gene sequence: CDR1 SGHDN, CDR2 FVKESK. CDR3 coding DNA: TGTGCCAGCAGCCTAAGACAGGGGGCATCCAATGAGCAGTTCTTC. Translated, it gives CASSLRQGASNEQFF.

The rearrangement joins TRBV25-1 to TRBJ2-5; 12 nucleotides line up with TRBD2. With 6 bases clipped from V and 5 bases from J, the junction kept 10 bases outside the gene matches. Germline CDR1 MGHDK, CDR2 SYGVNS. The CDR3 covers 16 residues. In DNA, the CDR3 is TGTGCCAGCAGCAGACCTAGCGGGGGGGCCTGGGAGACCCAGTACTTC. This translates into CASSRPSGGAWETQYF. The variable domain in full, with the rest retrieved from reference TRBV25-1 and TRBJ2-5, is EADIYQTPRYLVIGTGKKITLECSQTMGHDKMYWYQQDPGMELHLIHYSYGVNSTEKGDLSSESTVSRIRTEHFPLTLESARPSHTSQYLCASSRPSGGAWETQYFGPGTRLLVL.

DNA of the CDR3: TGTGCCAGCAGCTTAGCGGGGGAATCACTAGCCTATGGCTACACCTTC. Translation: CASSLAGESLAYGYTF. The rearrangement uses TRBV7-9 and TRBJ1-2; tentatively, D is TRBD1 (5 bases). The CDR3 length is 16 residues. Trimming removed 0 bases at V and 4 bases at J, with 15 bases between. The germline CDR1 and CDR2 sequences are SEHNR and FQNEAQ (reference sequence).

The chain links TRBV28 to TRBJ1-2, with D possibly matching TRBD1 (6 bases). This CDR3 has 12 amino acids. V dropped 11 bases and J dropped 8 bases, with 18 bases sitting between them. Looked up from germline, CDR1 is MDHEN and CDR2 is SYDVKM. CDR3 protein: CAGQSLGEGYTF. For the CDR3, the DNA is TGTGCCGGACAGAGTCTGGGTGAGGGCTACACCTTC.

The chain couples TRBV4-2 to TRBJ1-1; D is uncertain. The CDR3 runs 14 residues. Trimming cost V 4 bases and J 3 bases, with 12 bases left between them. The V gene's germline CDR1 is LGHNA and CDR2 YNFKEQ. The CDR3 nucleotides are TGTGCCAGCAGCCCCCGAACCTGGGACACTGAAGCTTTCTTT. Its translation is CASSPRTWDTEAFF.

The CDR3 reads CASSQLRSVNTIYF. DNA for the CDR3: TGTGCCAGCAGCCAATTAAGGTCGGTCAACACCATATATTTT. The chain is built from TRBV14 and TRBJ1-3; no clear D gene. Between the trimmed V and J ends, which lost 2 bases and 7 bases, there was a span of 12 bases. Germline CDR1 and CDR2: SGHDN and FVKESK. CDR3 length equals 14 residues.

For this clone: This could be a read error, since a much larger clone is one nucleotide away. Other DNA sequences in this specimen translate into the identical CDR3. CDR3 loop: CASWTSGGPGELFF. Written as DNA, the CDR3 is TGTGCTAGCTGGACTAGCGGGGGCCCCGGGGAGCTGTTTTTT. The J gene is TRBJ2-2, the V gene TRBV6-4; TRBD2 matches at 13 bases. The CDR3 contains 14 residues. Germline values: CDR1 MRHNA, CDR2 SNTAGT.

This clone was found once. The chain uses TRBV2 and TRBJ1-2; D unresolved. This CDR3 spans 13 amino acids. Between the trimmed V and J ends, which lost 8 bases and 4 bases, there was a span of 14 bases. CDR1 SNHLY and CDR2 FYNNEI come from the germline V gene. The CDR3 is CASLAQRAYGYTF. CDR3 sequence (DNA): TGTGCCAGCCTTGCTCAGCGTGCCTATGGCTACACCTTC.

The chain combines TRBV11-2 with TRBJ1-2; 7 bases match TRBD1. CDR3 size: 14 residues. V was clipped by 7 bases and J by 7 bases; unmatched bases: 12. The germline V gene encodes CDR1 SGHAT and CDR2 FQNNGV. The CDR3 region is CASTTSGQALGYTF. The CDR3 DNA sequence: TGTGCCAGCACCACGAGCGGACAGGCTCTTGGCTACACCTTC.

The chain carries TRBV10-3 and TRBJ2-3, with TRBD1 matching 7 bases. V was pared by 4 bases and J by 3 bases, with 4 bases of the junction left unmatched. CDR1 ENHRY and CDR2 SYGVKD come from the germline V gene. This CDR3 comprises 14 residues. Here the CDR3 reads CAISGAGGTDTQYF. CDR3 sequence (DNA): TGTGCCATCAGTGGGGCAGGGGGAACAGATACGCAGTATTTT.

The CDR3 bases are TGTGCCAGCAGCTCGGGAGCAAGGGGCTACACCTTC. This sequence encodes CASSSGARGYTF. J is TRBJ1-2 and V is TRBV7-9; D gene uncertain. Trimming removed 4 bases at V and 8 bases at J, with 11 bases between. This CDR3 contains 12 residues. Germline V gives CDR1 SEHNR, CDR2 FQNEAQ (reference sequence).

The chain uses TRBV19 and TRBJ2-7; TRBD1 matches 7 bases. Per the germline V gene, CDR1 is LNHDA and CDR2 is SQIVND (reference sequence). V was pared by 6 bases and J by 9 bases, with 8 bases of the junction left unmatched. CDR3 length: 12 amino acids. DNA of the CDR3: TGTGCCAGTAGCCCTGACAGGGACCCGCAGTACTTC. Translation gives CASSPDRDPQYF.

The chain couples TRBV5-1 to TRBJ2-2; TRBD1 is a possible D gene (5 bases). CDR1 and CDR2 from the germline V gene are SGHRS and YFSETQ. The V end was cut by 2 bases, the J end by 4 bases, with 6 bases between. CDR3 length: 13 residues. The CDR3 region is CASSLDSTGELFF. The CDR3 region has the DNA TGCGCCAGCAGCTTAGACAGCACCGGGGAGCTGTTTTTT.

V is TRBV10-1 and J is TRBJ2-5, with TRBD2 as a possible D gene (6 bases). The V gene's germline CDR1 is WNHNN and CDR2 SYGVQD (reference sequence). The CDR3 runs 13 residues. V was shortened by 4 bases and J by 11 bases, with 17 bases between the two germline ends. The CDR3 DNA follows: TGCGCCAGCAGTGTGTTCGAGGGCGGGGAGCAGTACTTC. It is translated as CASSVFEGGEQYF.

The CDR3 DNA is TGTGCCAGCAGGACGGGACAGGGTGGCGAAAAACTGTTTTTT. Its translation: CASRTGQGGEKLFF. The V and J genes are TRBV6-6 and TRBJ1-4; 9 nucleotides agree with TRBD1. Germline assignment: CDR1 MNHNY and CDR2 SVGAGI (reference sequence). The CDR3 consists of 14 residues. The trim removed 6 bases at V and 8 bases at J, leaving 7 bases unmatched.

The V call is TRBV19, the J call TRBJ1-5; D is unresolved. CDR1 is LNHDA, CDR2 SQIVND, per germline (reference sequence). The V end was cut by 5 bases, the J end by 5 bases, with 13 bases between. This CDR3 comprises 14 residues. The CDR3 is CASSGLRPYQPQHF. The DNA for the CDR3 is TGTGCCAGTAGTGGATTACGGCCCTATCAGCCCCAGCATTTT.

V usage is TRBV27 and J usage is TRBJ2-1, with a tentative D call TRBD2 (6 bases). This CDR3 region has 14 residues. The germline gives CDR1 MNHEY, CDR2 SMNVEV (reference sequence). V lost 5 bases, J lost 8 bases, and 16 bases lay in between. The CDR3 nucleotides read TGTGCCAGCAGTATTCGCGGGGAGTTCGATGAGCAGTTCTTC. The encoded protein is CASSIRGEFDEQFF.

The rearrangement links TRBV27 to TRBJ2-7, with D unresolved. Per germline, CDR1 MNHEY and CDR2 SMNVEV (reference sequence). The CDR3 has 15 amino acids. The V gene lost 5 bases and the J gene lost 3 bases, with 17 bases spanning the gap. CDR3 DNA: TGTGCCAGCAGTCCCTCGAGGACCCCTCACTACGAGCAGTACTTC. This encodes CASSPSRTPHYEQYF.

The chain uses TRBV2 and TRBJ1-2; 7 bases fit TRBD1. Germline trimming cut 6 bases from V and 0 bases from J; bases unmatched to any gene: 7. Germline values: CDR1 SNHLY, CDR2 FYNNEI. The CDR3 spans 15 residues. The CDR3 sequence is CASSRRGLANYGYTF. DNA for the CDR3: TGTGCCAGCAGCCGAAGGGGGCTAGCTAACTATGGCTACACCTTC.

The chain is built from TRBV19 and TRBJ2-3; a weak D match, TRBD2 (5 bases). V was shortened by 10 bases and J by 6 bases, with 20 bases between the two germline ends. This CDR3 spans 14 amino acids. CDR1 LNHDA and CDR2 SQIVND come from the germline V gene (reference sequence). The CDR3 bases are TGTGCCACCTTAGGAGGTTGGTGGGCGGATACGCAGTATTTT. It is translated as CATLGGWWADTQYF.

The chain has TRBV7-9 and TRBJ2-1; TRBD2 is a possible D gene (5 bases). The V gene lost 5 bases and the J gene lost 1 base, with 15 bases spanning the gap. The CDR3 sequence is 16 residues long. Germline CDR1 is SEHNR and CDR2 is FQNEAQ (reference sequence). CDR3 in amino acids: CASSQPLGVSYNEQFF. In DNA, the CDR3 is TGTGCCAGCAGCCAACCCCTCGGGGTATCCTACAATGAGCAGTTCTTC.

The count of this clone is one. The chain couples TRBV7-9 to TRBJ2-7, with TRBD2 as a possible D gene (5 bases). The CDR3 length is 12 residues. Germline CDR1 is SEHNR and CDR2 is FQNEAQ (reference sequence). The V gene lost 4 bases and the J gene lost 4 bases, with 8 bases spanning the gap. CDR3 amino acids: CASSSGVYEQYF. As DNA, the CDR3 is TGTGCCAGCAGCTCCGGGGTTTACGAGCAGTACTTC. Full variable domain (rest looked up from reference TRBV7-9 and TRBJ2-7): DTGVSQNPRHKITKRGQNVTFRCDPISEHNRLYWYRQTLGQGPEFLTYFQNEAQLEKSRLLSDRFSAERPKGSFSTLEIQRTEQGDSAMYLCASSSGVYEQYFGPGTRLTVT.

The chain couples TRBV6-1 to TRBJ2-7, with D perhaps being TRBD1 or TRBD2 (6 bases each). Germline lookup yields CDR1 MNHNS and CDR2 SASEGT. The CDR3 length is 15 residues. V was clipped by 6 bases and J by 3 bases, with 18 bases between them. DNA of the CDR3: TGTGCCAGCAGGAGGGGGGACGGAGACTACTACGAGCAGTACTTC. Translated, it gives CASRRGDGDYYEQYF.

This sequence joins TRBV6-4 and TRBJ2-2; tentatively, D is TRBD1 (6 bases). The CDR3 runs to 14 residues. With 8 bases removed from V and 7 bases from J, the gap between germline ends came to 17 bases. Germline loops: CDR1 MRHNA, CDR2 SNTAGT. CDR3 sequence reads: CASAPQGSGGELFF. The CDR3 DNA reads TGTGCCAGCGCTCCCCAGGGGTCGGGCGGGGAGCTGTTTTTT.

About this clone itself: The sample contains more than one DNA sequence encoding this CDR3. The rearrangement uses TRBV5-6 and TRBJ2-2; the D gene is possibly TRBD2 (6 bases). Germline CDR1 reads SGHDT; CDR2 reads YYEEEE. Deletions cut 0 bases from V and 6 bases from J, with 12 bases between. There are 15 residues in the CDR3. This CDR3 reads CASSLEIAGPGELFF. DNA of the CDR3: TGTGCCAGCAGCTTGGAAATCGCGGGACCCGGGGAGCTGTTTTTT.